The 24 T cell receptor beta chains given below trace back to one sample, sequenced in a study of cytomegalovirus exposure and HLA in healthy donors (dated by TCRdb to the late 2010s). The receptor library was made with the immunoSEQ multiplex PCR assay. For the multiplex PCR, a mixture combining 60 forward primers for TCR Vbeta segments and 13 reverse primers for TCR Jbeta segments was used. TCRdb retrieved this table from immuneACCESS and kept in-frame rearrangements only. Not all clones are present; in checked studies, unresolved V genes account for under half, and no reason is known for the remainder. This sample comprises 99,000 or so clones, 75% to 90% of them detected only once. 6.9% of the sample is taken by the ten largest. Specimen: PBMCs. These receptors came from a man aged 30-40 years in good health and CMV-seropositive.

V is TRBV21-1 and J is TRBJ2-7; the table names TRBD1, a call not compared with the DNA. TRBV21-1 is a recognized pseudogene. CDR3 length: 13 amino acids. The CDR3: CASSPRPDGEQYF. The CDR3 DNA reads TGTGCCAGCAGCCCCAGGCCTGACGGCGAGCAGTACTTC.

This clone was seen a single time. The V and J genes are TRBV29-1 and TRBJ1-3; no definite D call. The germline V gene encodes CDR1 SQVTM and CDR2 ANQGSEA. Trimming pared 7 bases from V and 0 bases from J, leaving 10 bases between. The CDR3 has 13 amino acids. The CDR3 sequence: CSGSTVSGNTIYF. In nucleotides, the CDR3 is TGCAGCGGCAGTACCGTCTCTGGAAACACCATATATTTT.

J is TRBJ1-1 and V is TRBV4-1; the D is unclear. Trimming removed 1 base from V and 8 bases from J, with 17 bases in between. The CDR3 runs to 15 residues. Germline assignment: CDR1 MGHRA and CDR2 YSYEKL. This CDR3 is CASSQGEGTSSEAFF. The CDR3 bases are TGCGCCAGCAGCCAAGGGGAGGGAACGAGCTCCGAAGCTTTCTTT.

The rearrangement links TRBV30 to TRBJ1-5; D ambiguous. The CDR3 runs to 13 residues. Trimming left V 0 bases short and J 7 bases short, with 10 bases between. Looked up from germline, CDR1 is GTSNPN and CDR2 is SVGIG (reference sequence). The CDR3 reads CAWSVGERQPQHF. In DNA, the CDR3 is TGTGCCTGGAGTGTCGGGGAGCGGCAGCCCCAGCATTTT.

The CDR3 here is CASSFSPGTGGSYGYTF. In nucleotides, the CDR3 is TGCGCCAGCAGCTTTTCCCCCGGGACAGGGGGCAGCTATGGCTACACCTTC. The chain recombines TRBV5-1 with TRBJ1-2; TRBD1 matches at 12 bases. Trimming at V came to 2 bases and at J to 4 bases, leaving 9 bases not matched to a gene. Germline CDR1 reads SGHRS; CDR2 reads YFSETQ. CDR3 length: 17 residues.

V gene TRBV5-1 combines with J gene TRBJ1-3; the D gene is possibly TRBD1 (6 bases). Germline CDR1 and CDR2: SGHRS and YFSETQ. Trimming took off 0 bases at V and 0 bases at J, with 10 bases between the two ends. The CDR3 runs to 16 residues. CDR3 sequence: CASSLGGTSSGNTIYF. The CDR3 coding sequence is TGCGCCAGCAGCTTGGGAGGGACAAGCTCTGGAAACACCATATATTTT.

The CDR3: CAWSVWGHRVNSNYGYTF. In DNA form, the CDR3 reads TGTGCCTGGAGTGTATGGGGACATAGGGTGAATTCTAACTATGGCTACACCTTC. The chain combines TRBV30 with TRBJ1-2, with D perhaps matching TRBD1 (6 bases). The V and J ends lost 0 bases and 0 bases respectively, with 20 bases between them. Germline V gene data show CDR1 as GTSNPN and CDR2 as SVGIG (reference sequence). The CDR3 length is 18 residues.

This clone was found a few times. The DNA for the CDR3 is TGTGCCAGCTCACCACGCCAGGGTCTTGGTGAAAAACTGTTTTTT. This sequence encodes CASSPRQGLGEKLFF. The chain has TRBV18 and TRBJ1-4; TRBD1 might be the D (5 bases). Trimming stripped 1 base from V and 7 bases from J, with 13 bases between. The CDR3 contains 15 residues. Germline values: CDR1 KGHSH, CDR2 LQKENI.

The gene calls are TRBV15 and TRBJ1-2, with 8 positions matching TRBD1. The CDR3 loop spans 14 amino acids. The junction had 7 bases not matched to a gene; V was cut back by 3 bases and J by 7 bases. In germline, CDR1 is LNHNV, CDR2 YYDKDF (reference sequence). The CDR3 region is CATSRDRVGSGYTF. CDR3 nucleotides: TGTGCCACCAGCAGGGACAGGGTTGGGTCTGGCTACACCTTC. The full variable domain, its missing parts supplied by reference TRBV15 and TRBJ1-2, is DAMVIQNPRYQVTQFGKPVTLSCSQTLNHNVMYWYQQKSSQAPKLLFHYYDKDFNNEADTPDNFQSRRPNTSFCFLDIRSPGLGDTAMYLCATSRDRVGSGYTFGSGTRLTVV.

V gene TRBV2 combines with J gene TRBJ1-5, with D maybe TRBD1 (6 bases). The CDR3 has 18 residues. V shed 5 bases and J shed 0 bases, with 20 bases lying between them. Looked up from germline, CDR1 is SNHLY and CDR2 is FYNNEI. For the CDR3, the DNA is TGTGCCAGCAGTCACAGGGCACCCCTTTTGCTTAGCAATCAGCCCCAGCATTTT. Its translation: CASSHRAPLLLSNQPQHF. The full variable domain, with the rest looked up from reference TRBV2 and TRBJ1-5, is EPEVTQTPSHQVTQMGQEVILRCVPISNHLYFYWYRQILGQKVEFLVSFYNNEISEKSEIFDDQFSVERPDGSNFTLKIRSTKLEDSAMYFCASSHRAPLLLSNQPQHFGDGTRLSIL.

The V and J genes are TRBV5-4 and TRBJ2-1; tentative D call: TRBD1 (6 bases). Germline V CDR1 and CDR2: SGHNT, YYREEE (reference sequence). Deletions cut 2 bases from V and 5 bases from J, with 14 bases between. The CDR3 is made up of 15 amino acids. CDR3 protein: CASSLTGHVNNEQFF. CDR3 DNA sequence: TGTGCCAGCAGCTTAACGGGACACGTAAACAATGAGCAGTTCTTC.

This chain connects TRBV4-1 to TRBJ1-2; D is undetermined. The V end was cut by 0 bases, the J end by 4 bases, with 9 bases between. This CDR3 has 14 residues. The germline V gene has CDR1 MGHRA and CDR2 YSYEKL. The chain's CDR3 is CASSQDQPSYGYTF. For the CDR3, the DNA is TGCGCCAGCAGCCAAGATCAACCCAGCTATGGCTACACCTTC.

The chain has TRBV9 and TRBJ2-5; 10 bases fit TRBD2. CDR3 length equals 17 residues. The junction had 6 bases not matched to a gene; V was cut back by 0 bases and J by 1 base. Germline CDR1 is SGDLS and CDR2 is YYNGEE. CDR3 sequence: CASSVGLASGGQETQYF. CDR3 coding DNA: TGTGCCAGCAGCGTAGGATTGGCTAGCGGGGGCCAAGAGACCCAGTACTTC.

In this sample, this clone turned up a few times. The J gene is TRBJ1-1, the V gene TRBV30; D not resolved. CDR3 size: 13 residues. The germline V and J ends were trimmed by 4 bases and 1 base, with 10 bases remaining between them. The germline gives CDR1 GTSNPN, CDR2 SVGIG (reference sequence). Here the CDR3 DNA reads TGTGCCTGGAATGCTGTCAGGAACACTGAAGCTTTCTTT. It is translated as CAWNAVRNTEAFF.

V usage is TRBV11-2 and J usage is TRBJ2-3; D unresolved. The germline gives CDR1 SGHAT, CDR2 FQNNGV. The CDR3 sequence is 15 residues long. V was shortened by 4 bases and J by 0 bases, with 11 bases between the two germline ends. The CDR3 is CASSSPWASTDTQYF. CDR3 nucleotides: TGTGCCAGCAGCTCCCCCTGGGCTAGCACAGATACGCAGTATTTT.

The V call is TRBV4-2, the J call TRBJ2-7; a possible D gene is TRBD1 (6 bases). Germline loops: CDR1 LGHNA, CDR2 YNFKEQ. CDR3 length: 14 amino acids. V lost 0 bases and J 4 bases, leaving 10 bases between the germline ends. The CDR3 region is CASSQDGTTYEQYF. For the CDR3, the DNA is TGTGCCAGCAGCCAAGATGGGACAACTTACGAGCAGTACTTC.

V gene TRBV28 combines with J gene TRBJ2-1; 11 nucleotides agree with TRBD2. The CDR3 covers 17 residues. J gave up 3 bases and V 0 bases, and 4 bases lay outside the gene matches. Germline CDR1 reads MDHEN; CDR2 reads SYDVKM. The CDR3 nucleotides are TGTGCCAGCAGTTTATGGACTAGCGGGACAAGCTACAATGAGCAGTTCTTC. It is translated as CASSLWTSGTSYNEQFF.

The genes are TRBV4-1 and TRBJ1-5; 7 bases are a match to TRBD1. This CDR3 region has 14 residues. CDR1 is MGHRA, CDR2 YSYEKL, per germline. V gave up 5 bases and J gave up 7 bases; unmatched junction bases: 8. The CDR3 protein is CASSSRQGYQPQHF. As DNA, the CDR3 is TGCGCCAGCAGCTCTAGACAGGGTTACCAGCCCCAGCATTTT.

This clone is categorized as medium-sized. The chain is built from TRBV6-6 and TRBJ2-1; 8 positions match TRBD2. CDR1 and CDR2 (germline): MNHNY, SVGAGI (reference sequence). CDR3 length equals 15 residues. The trim removed 4 bases at V and 1 base at J, leaving 3 bases unmatched. The CDR3 DNA follows: TGTGCCAGCAGTTTTGAGCGGGGGTCCTACAATGAGCAGTTCTTC. It encodes CASSFERGSYNEQFF.

This chain connects TRBV5-6 to TRBJ2-3; 12 bases fit TRBD2. V shed 2 bases and J 2 bases; nucleotides not matched to a gene: 12. Germline V lookup: CDR1 SGHDT, CDR2 YYEEEE. The CDR3 consists of 19 residues. The CDR3 here is CASSFLLAGGSRPTDTQYF. Here the CDR3 DNA reads TGTGCCAGCAGCTTCTTACTAGCGGGGGGCTCCCGCCCCACAGATACGCAGTATTTT. Variable domain in full (rest from reference TRBV5-6 and TRBJ2-3): DAGVTQSPTHLIKTRGQQVTLRCSPKSGHDTVSWYQQALGQGPQFIFQYYEEEERQRGNFPDRFSGHQFPNYSSELNVNALLLGDSALYLCASSFLLAGGSRPTDTQYFGPGTRLTVL.

CDR3 bases: TGTGCCAGCAGCACCGGGACAGGGTCCTACGAGCAGTACTTC. Protein product: CASSTGTGSYEQYF. V gene TRBV11-2 combines with J gene TRBJ2-7; 9 bases are shared with TRBD1. Germline loops: CDR1 SGHAT, CDR2 FQNNGV. Trimming took 5 bases from V and 1 from J; bases not matched to a gene: 3. CDR3 length equals 14 residues.

V gene TRBV6-5 combines with J gene TRBJ2-4; 10 positions agree with TRBD1. With 6 bases clipped from V and 7 bases from J, the junction kept 9 bases outside the gene matches. The CDR3 consists of 15 residues. Germline CDR1 reads MNHEY; CDR2 reads SVGAGI. CDR3: CASRERQGAWNIQYF. The DNA for the CDR3 is TGTGCCAGCAGAGAACGACAGGGGGCATGGAACATTCAGTACTTC.

The chain links TRBV5-1 to TRBJ1-3; D uncertain. Per germline, CDR1 SGHRS and CDR2 YFSETQ. The CDR3 runs to 16 residues. Trimming took off 0 bases at V and 0 bases at J, with 10 bases between the two ends. In DNA, the CDR3 is TGCGCCAGCAGCTTGGACCCATTAGACTCTGGAAACACCATATATTTT. Residues: CASSLDPLDSGNTIYF.

V gene TRBV7-2 combines with J gene TRBJ2-5; TRBD2 matches 9 bases. Germline CDR1 reads SGHTA; CDR2 reads FQGNSA. The CDR3 sequence is 17 residues long. J was trimmed by 4 bases and V by 1 base; bases with no gene match: 10. The CDR3 nucleotides are TGTGCCAGCAGCTTAGAGCTAGCGGGGAGCTGGAGAGAGACCCAGTACTTC. Translation gives CASSLELAGSWRETQYF.